These 2 T cell receptor beta chains originate from one sample sequenced in a study of beta chain features in type 1 diabetes. Expressed TCRB transcripts were sequenced because the isolated RNA had all been reverse transcribed beforehand. Method: immunoSEQ multiplex PCR; TCRdb's copy keeps in-frame clones and lacks some. The repertoire holds hundreds of thousands of clones, with roughly 15% as singletons. The sample comprised naive CD4+ T cells from blood. These receptors all stem from a woman between 18 and 29 years old in good health.

This clone was observed a few times. The gene calls are TRBV27 and TRBJ2-7, with a possible D match to TRBD1 (6 bases). Germline V gene lookup returns CDR1 MNHEY and CDR2 SMNVEV (reference sequence). V lost 7 bases, J lost 0 bases, and 16 bases lay in between. The CDR3 extends over 15 amino acids. In nucleotides, the CDR3 is TGTGCCAGCACTGCCGTGTGGGGACACTCCTACGAGCAGTACTTC. Translating it yields CASTAVWGHSYEQYF.

This clone has just a few counts. This chain joins TRBV5-1 and TRBJ1-1; D is perhaps TRBD1 (5 bases). CDR3 length: 15 amino acids. The germline V gene has CDR1 SGHRS and CDR2 YFSETQ. V lost 1 base to trimming and J lost 4 bases, with 14 bases between them. This CDR3 reads CASSLNWGGTTEAFF. The CDR3 DNA is TGCGCCAGCAGCTTGAATTGGGGGGGAACCACTGAAGCTTTCTTT. Variable domain in full (rest from reference TRBV5-1 and TRBJ1-1): KAGVTQTPRYLIKTRGQQVTLSCSPISGHRSVSWYQQTPGQGLQFLFEYFSETQRNKGNFPGRFSGRQFSNSRSEMNVSTLELGDSALYLCASSLNWGGTTEAFFGQGTRLTVV.